The rows below give T cell receptor beta chains drawn from one sample of a study of cytomegalovirus exposure and HLA in healthy donors. Here immunoSEQ multiplex PCR was the method, and the copy in TCRdb shows in-frame clones only, minus some. This sample contains 75,000 to 95,000 clones. Material for sequencing was PBMCs. The receptors were sampled from a girl aged 5-17 years in good health and CMV-seropositive. Both conserved end residues are part of each CDR3. A D gene is named only where the DNA matches it firmly.

V: TRBV7-2; D: TRBD2; J: TRBJ2-1; CDR3: CASSRNSGGLVGSEQFF; DNA: TGTGCCAGCAGCAGGAATAGCGGGGGGCTCGTCGGGTCTGAGCAGTTCTTC
V: TRBV7-6; D: TRBD2; J: TRBJ2-1; CDR3: CASSLLAGGYNEQFF; DNA: TGTGCCAGCAGCTTATTAGCGGGGGGATACAATGAGCAGTTCTTC
V: TRBV19; D: TRBD1; J: TRBJ1-2; CDR3: CASSPTGGAGGYTF; DNA: TGTGCCAGTAGTCCCACAGGGGGCGCAGGGGGCTACACCTTC
V: TRBV13; D: NA; J: TRBJ2-3; CDR3: CASSPGNTQYF; DNA: TGTGCCAGCAGTCCGGGAAATACGCAGTATTTT
V: TRBV5-1; D: NA; J: TRBJ1-5; CDR3: CASSLEGTPNQPQHF; DNA: TGCGCCAGCAGCTTGGAGGGGACACCAAATCAGCCCCAGCATTTT
V: TRBV6-1; D: NA; J: TRBJ2-1; CDR3: CASSEGRRDNEQFF; DNA: TGTGCCAGCAGTGAAGGGAGGCGGGACAATGAGCAGTTCTTC
V: TRBV9; D: TRBD1; J: TRBJ2-7; CDR3: CASSPSGTGGAEQYF; DNA: TGTGCCAGCAGCCCTTCCGGGACAGGGGGCGCCGAGCAGTACTTC
V: TRBV7-9; D: TRBD2; J: TRBJ2-3; CDR3: CASSLRLAGITDTQYF; DNA: TGTGCCAGCAGCTTACGACTAGCGGGGATCACAGATACGCAGTATTTT
V: TRBV5-1; D: TRBD2; J: TRBJ2-1; CDR3: CASSRSSGGASRSYNEQFF; DNA: TGCGCCAGCAGCCGATCTAGCGGGGGGGCGTCCCGTTCCTACAATGAGCAGTTCTTC
V: TRBV5-4; D: NA; J: TRBJ1-1; CDR3: CASSSTAGGTEAFF; DNA: TGTGCCAGCAGCTCGACGGCGGGGGGTACTGAAGCTTTCTTT
V: TRBV6-1; D: TRBD1; J: TRBJ1-1; CDR3: CASVHRGDTEAFF; DNA: TGTGCCAGCGTACACAGGGGTGACACTGAAGCTTTCTTT
V: TRBV5-1; D: NA; J: TRBJ1-2; CDR3: CASSGLDGYTF; DNA: TGCGCCAGCAGCGGCCTTGATGGCTACACCTTC
V: TRBV4-3; D: TRBD2; J: TRBJ2-1; CDR3: CASSQEGLAGGLVF; DNA: TGCGCCAGCAGCCAAGAAGGGCTAGCGGGGGGTCTGGTCTTC